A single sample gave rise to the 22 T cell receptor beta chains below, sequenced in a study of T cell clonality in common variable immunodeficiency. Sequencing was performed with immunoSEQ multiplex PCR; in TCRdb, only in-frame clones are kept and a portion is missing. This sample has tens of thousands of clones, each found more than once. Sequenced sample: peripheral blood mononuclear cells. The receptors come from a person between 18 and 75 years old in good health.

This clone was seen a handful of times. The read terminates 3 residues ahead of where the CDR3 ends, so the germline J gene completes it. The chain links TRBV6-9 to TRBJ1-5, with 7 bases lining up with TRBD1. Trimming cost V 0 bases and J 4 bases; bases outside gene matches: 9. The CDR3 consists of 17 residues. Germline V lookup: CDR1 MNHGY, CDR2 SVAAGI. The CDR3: CASSYSRAGTENQPQHF. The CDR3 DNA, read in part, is TGTGCCAGCAGTTATTCGAGAGCCGGGACAGAAAATCAGCCC.

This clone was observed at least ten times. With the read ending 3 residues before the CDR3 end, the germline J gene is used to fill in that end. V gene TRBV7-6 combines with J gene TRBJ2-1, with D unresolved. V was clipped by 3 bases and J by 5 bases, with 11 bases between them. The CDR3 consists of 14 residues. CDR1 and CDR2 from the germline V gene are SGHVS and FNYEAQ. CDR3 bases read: TGTGCCAGCAGCTTGCAGAACAACAACAATGAG. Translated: CASSLQNNNNE. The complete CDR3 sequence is CASSLQNNNNEQFF.

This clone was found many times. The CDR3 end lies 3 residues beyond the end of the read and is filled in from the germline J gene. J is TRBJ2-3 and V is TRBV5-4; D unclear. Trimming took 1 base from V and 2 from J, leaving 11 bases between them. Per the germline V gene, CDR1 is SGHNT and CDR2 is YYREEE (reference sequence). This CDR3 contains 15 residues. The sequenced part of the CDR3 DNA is TGTGCCAGCAGCTTGTACTACTACACCACAGATACG. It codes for CASSLYYYTTDT. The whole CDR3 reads CASSLYYYTTDTQYF.

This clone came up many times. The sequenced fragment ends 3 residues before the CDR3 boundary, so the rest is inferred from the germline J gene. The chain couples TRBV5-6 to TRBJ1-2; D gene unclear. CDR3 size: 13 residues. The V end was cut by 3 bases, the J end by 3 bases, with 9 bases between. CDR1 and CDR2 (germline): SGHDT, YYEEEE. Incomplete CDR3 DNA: TGTGCCAGCAGCTCTTGGAGGGACTATGGC. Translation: CASSSWRDYG. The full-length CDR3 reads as CASSSWRDYGYTF.

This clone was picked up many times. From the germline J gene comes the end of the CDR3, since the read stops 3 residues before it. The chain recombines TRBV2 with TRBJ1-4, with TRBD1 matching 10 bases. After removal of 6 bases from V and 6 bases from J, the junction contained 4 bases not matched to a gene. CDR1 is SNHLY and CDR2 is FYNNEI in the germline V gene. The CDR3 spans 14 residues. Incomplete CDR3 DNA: TGTGCCAGCAGGGTCGACAGGGGGCATGAAAAA. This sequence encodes CASRVDRGHEK. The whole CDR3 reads CASRVDRGHEKLFF. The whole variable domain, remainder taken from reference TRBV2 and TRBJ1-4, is EPEVTQTPSHQVTQMGQEVILRCVPISNHLYFYWYRQILGQKVEFLVSFYNNEISEKSEIFDDQFSVERPDGSNFTLKIRSTKLEDSAMYFCASRVDRGHEKLFFGSGTQLSVL.

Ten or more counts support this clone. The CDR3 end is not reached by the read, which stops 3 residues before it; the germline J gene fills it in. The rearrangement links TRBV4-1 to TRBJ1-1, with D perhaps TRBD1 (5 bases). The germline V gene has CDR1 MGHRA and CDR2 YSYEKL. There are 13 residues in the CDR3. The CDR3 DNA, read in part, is TGCGCCAGCAGCGCCCGGGGGAACCGGCGG. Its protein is CASSARGNRR. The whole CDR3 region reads CASSARGNRRAFF.

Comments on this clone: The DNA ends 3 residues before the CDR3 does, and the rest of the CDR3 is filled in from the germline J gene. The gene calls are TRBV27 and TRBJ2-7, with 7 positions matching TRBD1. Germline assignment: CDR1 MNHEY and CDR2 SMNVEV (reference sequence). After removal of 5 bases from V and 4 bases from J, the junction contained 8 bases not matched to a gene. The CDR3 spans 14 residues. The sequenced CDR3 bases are TGTGCCAGCAGTACGACAGGGAGAGTTTACGAG. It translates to CASSTTGRVYE. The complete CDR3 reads CASSTTGRVYEQYF.

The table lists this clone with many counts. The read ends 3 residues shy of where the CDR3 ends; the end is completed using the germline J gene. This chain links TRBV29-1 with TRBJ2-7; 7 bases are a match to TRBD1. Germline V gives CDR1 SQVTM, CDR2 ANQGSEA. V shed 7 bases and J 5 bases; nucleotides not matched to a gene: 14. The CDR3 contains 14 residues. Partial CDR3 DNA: TGCAGCGCTGGCCGACAGGGATTGATCGACGAG. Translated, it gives CSAGRQGLIDE. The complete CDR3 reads CSAGRQGLIDEQYF.

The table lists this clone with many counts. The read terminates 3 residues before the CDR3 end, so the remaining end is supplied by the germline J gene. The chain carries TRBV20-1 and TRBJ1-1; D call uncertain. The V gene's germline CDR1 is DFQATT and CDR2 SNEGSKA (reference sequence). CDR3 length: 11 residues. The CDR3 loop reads CSARNGGEAFF. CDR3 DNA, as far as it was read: TGCAGTGCTAGGAATGGCGGGGAA.

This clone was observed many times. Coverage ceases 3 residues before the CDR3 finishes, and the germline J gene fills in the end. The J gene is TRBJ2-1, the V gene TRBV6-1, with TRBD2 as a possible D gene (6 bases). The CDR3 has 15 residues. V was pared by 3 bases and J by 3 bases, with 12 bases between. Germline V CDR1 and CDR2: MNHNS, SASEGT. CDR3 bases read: TGTGCCAGCAGTGAGGGTGTGGAGGGCTACAATGAG. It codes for CASSEGVEGYNE. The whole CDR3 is CASSEGVEGYNEQFF.

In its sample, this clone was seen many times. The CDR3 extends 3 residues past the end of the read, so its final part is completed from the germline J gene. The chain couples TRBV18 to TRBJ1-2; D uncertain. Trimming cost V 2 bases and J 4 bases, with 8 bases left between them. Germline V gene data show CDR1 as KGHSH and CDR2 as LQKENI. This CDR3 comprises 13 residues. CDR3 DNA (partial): TGTGCCAGCTCACCAGGCACCTTCTATGGC. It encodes CASSPGTFYG. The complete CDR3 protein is CASSPGTFYGYTF. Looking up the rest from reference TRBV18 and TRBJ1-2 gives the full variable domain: NAGVMQNPRHLVRRRGQEARLRCSPMKGHSHVYWYRQLPEEGLKFMVYLQKENIIDESGMPKERFSAEFPKEGPSILRIQQVVRGDSAAYFCASSPGTFYGYTFGSGTRLTVV.

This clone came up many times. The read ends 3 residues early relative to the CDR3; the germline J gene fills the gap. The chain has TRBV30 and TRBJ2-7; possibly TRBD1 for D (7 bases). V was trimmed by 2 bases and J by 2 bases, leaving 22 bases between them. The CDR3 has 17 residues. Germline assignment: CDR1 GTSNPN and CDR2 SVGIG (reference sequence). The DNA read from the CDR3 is TGTGCCTGGAGTAGCCCCCTTACGCGGGACAGACCCTACGAG. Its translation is CAWSSPLTRDRPYE. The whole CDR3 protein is CAWSSPLTRDRPYEQYF.

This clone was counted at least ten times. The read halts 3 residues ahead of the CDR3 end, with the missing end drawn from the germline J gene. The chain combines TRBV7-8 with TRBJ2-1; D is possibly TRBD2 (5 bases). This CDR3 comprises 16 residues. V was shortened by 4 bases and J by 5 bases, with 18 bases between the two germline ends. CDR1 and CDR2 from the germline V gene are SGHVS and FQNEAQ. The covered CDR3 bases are TGTGCCAGCAGCTCCATTTGGACTCTTCCACACAATGAG. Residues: CASSSIWTLPHNE. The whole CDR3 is CASSSIWTLPHNEQFF.

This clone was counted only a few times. The sequenced CDR3 bases are TGTGCCAGCAAAAGTGAAGGTCCTCCAAACACC. It translates to CASKSEGPPNT. The CDR3 reads in full as CASKSEGPPNTIYF. V gene TRBV2 combines with J gene TRBJ1-3; D remains ambiguous. The read finishes 3 residues shy of the CDR3 end, and the germline J gene is used to complete it. The CDR3 is 14 amino acids. Germline V gives CDR1 SNHLY, CDR2 FYNNEI. With 7 bases removed from V and 6 bases from J, the gap between germline ends came to 16 bases. The whole variable domain, remainder taken from reference TRBV2 and TRBJ1-3, is EPEVTQTPSHQVTQMGQEVILRCVPISNHLYFYWYRQILGQKVEFLVSFYNNEISEKSEIFDDQFSVERPDGSNFTLKIRSTKLEDSAMYFCASKSEGPPNTIYFGEGSWLTVV.

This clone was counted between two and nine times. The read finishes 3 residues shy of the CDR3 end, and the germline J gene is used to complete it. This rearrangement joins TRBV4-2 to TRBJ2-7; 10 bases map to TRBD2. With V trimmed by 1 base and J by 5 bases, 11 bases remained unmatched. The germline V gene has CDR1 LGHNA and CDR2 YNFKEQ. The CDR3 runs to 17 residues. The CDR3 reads CASSQVVRASGSHEQYF. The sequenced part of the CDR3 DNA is TGTGCCAGCAGCCAAGTTGTGAGGGCTAGCGGGAGCCACGAG.

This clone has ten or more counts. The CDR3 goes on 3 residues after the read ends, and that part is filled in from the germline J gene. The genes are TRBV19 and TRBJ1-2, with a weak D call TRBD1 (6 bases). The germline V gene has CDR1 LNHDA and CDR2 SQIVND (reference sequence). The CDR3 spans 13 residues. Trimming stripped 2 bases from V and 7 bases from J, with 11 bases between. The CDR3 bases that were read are TGTGCCAGTAGTATAAGGGACATCTCTGGC. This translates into CASSIRDISG. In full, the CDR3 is CASSIRDISGYTF.

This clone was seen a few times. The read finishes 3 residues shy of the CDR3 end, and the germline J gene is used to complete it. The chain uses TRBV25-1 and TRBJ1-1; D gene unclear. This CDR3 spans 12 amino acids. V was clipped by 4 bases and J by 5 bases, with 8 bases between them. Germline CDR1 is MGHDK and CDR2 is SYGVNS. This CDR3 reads CASSAGRTEAFF. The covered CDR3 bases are TGTGCCAGCAGTGCGGGGAGAACTGAA.

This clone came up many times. CDR3 sequence reads: CASRKGQGAGATNEKLFF. The CDR3 bases that were read are TGCGCCAGCAGGAAGGGACAGGGGGCTGGGGCAACTAATGAAAAA. The chain combines TRBV5-1 with TRBJ1-4; 12 bases are shared with TRBD1. Coverage ceases 3 residues before the CDR3 finishes, and the germline J gene fills in the end. The trim removed 5 bases at V and 0 bases at J, leaving 8 bases unmatched. CDR3 length: 18 residues. CDR1 is SGHRS and CDR2 is YFSETQ in the germline V gene.

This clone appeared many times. The CDR3: CASSSQRVSYGYTF. CDR3 bases read: TGTGCCAGCAGTTCACAGCGGGTGAGCTATGGC. This chain links TRBV7-2 with TRBJ1-2, with no clear D. Read coverage stops 3 residues before the CDR3 terminus; the germline J gene supplies the remainder. The CDR3 extends over 14 amino acids. Trimming cost V 6 bases and J 4 bases, with 15 bases left between them. Germline values: CDR1 SGHTA, CDR2 FQGNSA.

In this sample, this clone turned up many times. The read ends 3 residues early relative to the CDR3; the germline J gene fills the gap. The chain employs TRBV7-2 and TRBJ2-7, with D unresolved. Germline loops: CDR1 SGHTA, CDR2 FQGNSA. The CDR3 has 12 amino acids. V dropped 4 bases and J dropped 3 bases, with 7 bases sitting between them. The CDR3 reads CASSYPRYEQYF. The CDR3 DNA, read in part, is TGTGCCAGCAGCTATCCGCGCTACGAG.

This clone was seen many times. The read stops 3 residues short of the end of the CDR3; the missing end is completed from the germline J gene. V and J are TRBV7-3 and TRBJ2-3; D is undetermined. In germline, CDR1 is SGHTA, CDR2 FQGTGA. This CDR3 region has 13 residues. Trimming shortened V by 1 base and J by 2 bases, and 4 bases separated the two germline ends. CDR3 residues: CASSLSITDTQYF. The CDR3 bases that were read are TGTGCCAGCAGCTTAAGTATCACAGATACG.

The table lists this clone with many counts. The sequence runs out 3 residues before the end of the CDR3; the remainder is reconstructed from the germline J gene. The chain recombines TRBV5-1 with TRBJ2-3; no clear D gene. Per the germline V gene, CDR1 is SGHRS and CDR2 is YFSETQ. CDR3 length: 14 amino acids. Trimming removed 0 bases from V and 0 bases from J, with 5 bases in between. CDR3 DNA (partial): TGCGCCAGCAGCTTGGGTAGTAGCACAGATACG. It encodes CASSLGSSTDT. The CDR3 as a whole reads CASSLGSSTDTQYF.